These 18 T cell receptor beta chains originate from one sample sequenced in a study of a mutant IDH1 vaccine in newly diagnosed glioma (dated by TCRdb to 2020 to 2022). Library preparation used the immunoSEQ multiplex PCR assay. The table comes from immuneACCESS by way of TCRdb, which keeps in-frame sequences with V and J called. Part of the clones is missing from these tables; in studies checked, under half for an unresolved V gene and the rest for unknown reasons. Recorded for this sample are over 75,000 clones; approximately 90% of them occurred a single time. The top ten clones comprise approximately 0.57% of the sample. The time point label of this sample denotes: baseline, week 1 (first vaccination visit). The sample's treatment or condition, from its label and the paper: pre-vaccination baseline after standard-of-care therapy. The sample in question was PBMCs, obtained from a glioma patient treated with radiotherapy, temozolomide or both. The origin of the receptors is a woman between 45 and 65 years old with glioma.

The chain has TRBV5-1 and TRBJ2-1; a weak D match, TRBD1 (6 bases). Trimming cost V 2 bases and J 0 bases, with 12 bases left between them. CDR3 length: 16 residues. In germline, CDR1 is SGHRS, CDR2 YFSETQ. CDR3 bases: TGCGCCAGCAGCTTAGACAGGCAGAGCTCCTACAATGAGCAGTTCTTC. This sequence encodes CASSLDRQSSYNEQFF.

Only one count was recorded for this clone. The DNA for the CDR3 is TGTGCCAGCAGTGAAGATCCTAATTCACCCCTCCACTTT. This gives the protein CASSEDPNSPLHF. The chain combines TRBV2 with TRBJ1-6; D not certain. Germline assignment: CDR1 SNHLY and CDR2 FYNNEI. Trimming took off 1 base at V and 6 bases at J, with 4 bases between the two ends. CDR3 size: 13 residues.

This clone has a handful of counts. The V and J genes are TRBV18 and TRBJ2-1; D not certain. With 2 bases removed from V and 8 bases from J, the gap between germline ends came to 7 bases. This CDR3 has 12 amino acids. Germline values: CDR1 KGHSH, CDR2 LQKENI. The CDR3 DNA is TGTGCCAGCTCACCATGGAGCGATGAGCAGTTCTTC. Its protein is CASSPWSDEQFF.

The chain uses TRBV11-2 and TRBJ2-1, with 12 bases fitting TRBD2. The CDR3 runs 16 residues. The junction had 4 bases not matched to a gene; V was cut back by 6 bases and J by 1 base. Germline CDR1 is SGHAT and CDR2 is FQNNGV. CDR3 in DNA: TGTGCCAGCAGTTCTAGCGGGAGGGGGTCCTACAATGAGCAGTTCTTC. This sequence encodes CASSSSGRGSYNEQFF.

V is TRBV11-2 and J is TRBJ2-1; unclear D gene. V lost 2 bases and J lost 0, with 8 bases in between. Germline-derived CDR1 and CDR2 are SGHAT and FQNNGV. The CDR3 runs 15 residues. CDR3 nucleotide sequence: TGTGCCAGCAGCTTATCCCCGCGCTCCTACAATGAGCAGTTCTTC. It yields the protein CASSLSPRSYNEQFF.

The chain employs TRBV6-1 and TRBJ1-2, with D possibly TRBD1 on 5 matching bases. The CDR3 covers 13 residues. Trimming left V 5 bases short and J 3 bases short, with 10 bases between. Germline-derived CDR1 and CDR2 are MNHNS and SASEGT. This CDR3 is CASSFDSYYGYTF. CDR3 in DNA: TGTGCCAGCAGTTTCGACAGTTACTATGGCTACACCTTC.

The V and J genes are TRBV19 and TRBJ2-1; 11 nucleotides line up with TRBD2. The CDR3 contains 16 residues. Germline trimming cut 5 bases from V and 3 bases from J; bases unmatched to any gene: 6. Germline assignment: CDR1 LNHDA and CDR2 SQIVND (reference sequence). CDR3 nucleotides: TGTGCCAGTAGTCGAAGAGGACTAGCGGGCTACAATGAGCAGTTCTTC. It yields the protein CASSRRGLAGYNEQFF.

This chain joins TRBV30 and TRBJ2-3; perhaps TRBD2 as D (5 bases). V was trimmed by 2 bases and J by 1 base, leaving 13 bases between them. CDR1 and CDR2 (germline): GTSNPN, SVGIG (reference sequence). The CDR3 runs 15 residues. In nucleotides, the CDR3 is TGTGCCTGGAGTAAGTTAGCGTCAGGCACAGATACGCAGTATTTT. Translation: CAWSKLASGTDTQYF.

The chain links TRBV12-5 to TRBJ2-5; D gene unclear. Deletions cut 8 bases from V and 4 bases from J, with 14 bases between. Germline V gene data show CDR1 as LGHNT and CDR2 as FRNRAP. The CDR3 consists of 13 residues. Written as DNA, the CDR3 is TGTGCTAGTTGCGAACAGCACCGAGAGACCCAGTACTTC. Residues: CASCEQHRETQYF.

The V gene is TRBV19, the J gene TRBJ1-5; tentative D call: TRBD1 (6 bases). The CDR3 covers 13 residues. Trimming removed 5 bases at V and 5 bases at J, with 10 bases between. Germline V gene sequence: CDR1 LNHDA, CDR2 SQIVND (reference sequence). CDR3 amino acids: CASSLAGDQPQHF. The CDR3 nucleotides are TGTGCCAGTAGTTTGGCAGGGGATCAGCCCCAGCATTTT.

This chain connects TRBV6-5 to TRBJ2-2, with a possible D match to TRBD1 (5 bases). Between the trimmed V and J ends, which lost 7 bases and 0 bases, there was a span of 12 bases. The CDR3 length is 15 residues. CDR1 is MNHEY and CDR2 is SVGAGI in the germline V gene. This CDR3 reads CASKSGAANTGELFF. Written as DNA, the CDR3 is TGTGCCAGCAAGAGTGGGGCAGCGAACACCGGGGAGCTGTTTTTT.

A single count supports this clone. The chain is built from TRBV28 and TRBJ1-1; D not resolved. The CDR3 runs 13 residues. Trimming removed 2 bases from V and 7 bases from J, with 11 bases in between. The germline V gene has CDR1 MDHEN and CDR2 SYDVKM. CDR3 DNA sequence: TGTGCCAGCAGTTTAAGCGTCCAGGTTGAAGCTTTCTTT. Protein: CASSLSVQVEAFF.

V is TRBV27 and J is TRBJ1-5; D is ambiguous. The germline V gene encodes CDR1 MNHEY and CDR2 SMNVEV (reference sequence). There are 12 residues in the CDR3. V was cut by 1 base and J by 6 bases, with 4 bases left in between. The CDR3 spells CASSLWGQPQHF. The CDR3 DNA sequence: TGTGCCAGCAGTTTATGGGGTCAGCCCCAGCATTTT.

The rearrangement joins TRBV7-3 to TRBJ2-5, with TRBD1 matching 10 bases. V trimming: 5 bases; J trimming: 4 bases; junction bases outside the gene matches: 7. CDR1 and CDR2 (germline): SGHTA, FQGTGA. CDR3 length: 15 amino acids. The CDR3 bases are TGTGCCAGCAGCCCGACAGGGGGCATTAGAGAGACCCAGTACTTC. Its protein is CASSPTGGIRETQYF.

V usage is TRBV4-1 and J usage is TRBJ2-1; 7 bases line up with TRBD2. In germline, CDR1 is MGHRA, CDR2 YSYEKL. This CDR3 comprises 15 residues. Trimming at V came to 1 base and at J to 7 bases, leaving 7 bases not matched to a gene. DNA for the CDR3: TGCGCCAGCAGCCAAGGGGAGGGCCATCGGAATGAGCAGTTCTTC. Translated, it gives CASSQGEGHRNEQFF.

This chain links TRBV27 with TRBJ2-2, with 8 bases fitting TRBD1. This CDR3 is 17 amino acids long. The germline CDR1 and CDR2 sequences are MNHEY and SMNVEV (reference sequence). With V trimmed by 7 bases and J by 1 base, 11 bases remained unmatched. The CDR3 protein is CASNSGYRGMNTGELFF. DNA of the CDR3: TGTGCCAGCAACAGCGGGTACAGGGGGATGAACACCGGGGAGCTGTTTTTT.

The CDR3 loop reads CASRLTVNSGNTIYF. In nucleotides, the CDR3 is TGTGCCAGTAGGCTCACAGTTAACTCTGGAAACACCATATATTTT. The J gene is TRBJ1-3, the V gene TRBV19; D ambiguous. CDR1 and CDR2 from the germline V gene are LNHDA and SQIVND (reference sequence). Trimming shortened V by 6 bases and J by 0 bases, and 12 bases separated the two germline ends. The CDR3 extends over 15 amino acids.

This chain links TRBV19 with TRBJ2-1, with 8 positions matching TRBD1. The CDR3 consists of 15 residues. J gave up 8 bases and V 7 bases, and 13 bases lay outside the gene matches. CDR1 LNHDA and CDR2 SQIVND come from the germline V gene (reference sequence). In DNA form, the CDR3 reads TGTGCCAGTACCTGGTCGTACAGGGGGTATCATGAGCAGTTCTTC. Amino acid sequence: CASTWSYRGYHEQFF. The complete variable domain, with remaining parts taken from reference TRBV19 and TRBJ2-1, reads DGGITQSPKYLFRKEGQNVTLSCEQNLNHDAMYWYRQDPGQGLRLIYYSQIVNDFQKGDIAEGYSVSREKKESFPLTVTSAQKNPTAFYLCASTWSYRGYHEQFFGPGTRLTVL.